Below, 22 T cell receptor beta chains from the same sample are listed, as sequenced in a study of regulatory T cells in long-lasting Graves disease. Construction of the TCR beta libraries employed iRepertoire HTBI primers in conjunction with Arm-PCR of CDR3 regions. Using its own MiXCR run on the multiplex PCR reads, TCRdb lists one record per CDR3 protein. This sample has more than 300,000 distinct CDR3 sequences; 15% to 20% occur once, and the top ten carry 20% to 25%. Time point: newly diagnosed GD, antithyroid drugs for less than 3 months. PBMCs provided the RNA from which the TCR library was made. This sample also appeared in a second study, on T cells in Graves' hyperthyroidism and ophthalmopathy.

The sequencing used peripheral blood mononuclear cells (PBMCs), collected at new diagnosis, from a patient treated with antithyroid drugs. These receptors were obtained from a woman aged 18-35 years with Graves disease.

This clonotype was observed at least ten times. The CDR3 sequence is CASSGTGTLFEQFF. DNA of the CDR3: TGTGCCAGCAGCGGGACGGGGACTTTATTTGAGCAGTTCTTC. The J gene is TRBJ2-1, the V gene TRBV9; D possibly corresponds to TRBD2 (6 bases). The CDR3 covers 14 residues. Germline V lookup: CDR1 SGDLS, CDR2 YYNGEE. The V gene lost 3 bases and the J gene lost 9 bases, with 16 bases spanning the gap.

There are many counts of this clonotype. The J gene is TRBJ2-7, the V gene TRBV11-2; 10 nucleotides agree with TRBD2. CDR1 and CDR2 (germline): SGHAT, FQNNGV. The CDR3 has 13 amino acids. V lost 5 bases to trimming and J lost 6 bases; unmatched junction nucleotides: 4. The CDR3 region has the DNA TGTGCCAGCAGCGCCGGGACTAGCGTCGAGCAGTACTTC. Its translation: CASSAGTSVEQYF.

Only a few counts were recorded for this clonotype. This chain uses TRBV4-2 with TRBJ2-5; TRBD1 or TRBD2 may be the D gene (5 bases each). In germline, CDR1 is LGHNA, CDR2 YNFKEQ. Trimming removed 3 bases at V and 0 bases at J, with 14 bases between. CDR3 size: 16 residues. DNA of the CDR3: TGTGCCAGCAGCCACCAGGGACCTGGTAACCAAGAGACCCAGTACTTC. This sequence encodes CASSHQGPGNQETQYF.

This clonotype appeared many times. V and J are TRBV7-6 and TRBJ2-7, with TRBD2 matching 7 bases. The germline V gene has CDR1 SGHVS and CDR2 FNYEAQ. V was pared by 5 bases and J by 8 bases, with 9 bases of the junction left unmatched. The CDR3 extends over 13 amino acids. The CDR3 protein is CASSAPGGYKQYF. CDR3 DNA sequence: TGTGCCAGCAGCGCCCCGGGGGGTTACAAGCAGTACTTC. The variable domain in full, with the rest retrieved from reference TRBV7-6 and TRBJ2-7, is GAGVSQSPRYKVTKRGQDVALRCDPISGHVSLYWYRQALGQGPEFLTYFNYEAQQDKSGLPNDRFSAERPEGSISTLTIQRTEQRDSAMYRCASSAPGGYKQYFGPGTRLTVT.

This clonotype was seen a few times. This chain joins TRBV20-1 and TRBJ2-3, with 8 bases lining up with TRBD2. CDR3 size: 13 residues. The trim removed 8 bases at V and 0 bases at J, leaving 4 bases unmatched. Germline V CDR1 and CDR2: DFQATT, SNEGSKA (reference sequence). In nucleotides, the CDR3 is TGCAGTAAACTAGCGGCAAGCACAGATACGCAGTATTTT. Translating it yields CSKLAASTDTQYF.

There are many counts of this clonotype. This rearrangement joins TRBV7-9 to TRBJ2-7; D is undetermined. Trimming stripped 4 bases from V and 2 bases from J, with 9 bases between. This CDR3 region has 13 residues. Germline V lookup: CDR1 SEHNR, CDR2 FQNEAQ (reference sequence). The CDR3 region is CASSSDIAYEQYF. Written as DNA, the CDR3 is TGTGCCAGCAGCTCTGACATCGCCTACGAGCAGTACTTC.

Only a few counts were recorded for this clonotype. The chain carries TRBV6-1 and TRBJ1-6, with D perhaps matching TRBD1 (5 bases). Per germline, CDR1 MNHNS and CDR2 SASEGT. The CDR3 runs 14 residues. With 3 bases removed from V and 13 bases from J, the gap between germline ends came to 16 bases. The CDR3 protein is CASSDGGMAFPLHF. The CDR3 DNA sequence: TGTGCCAGCAGTGACGGGGGGATGGCGTTCCCCCTCCACTTT.

This chain uses TRBV27 with TRBJ2-1; 7 bases are a match to TRBD2. The germline CDR1 and CDR2 sequences are MNHEY and SMNVEV (reference sequence). Trimming at V came to 10 bases and at J to 5 bases, leaving 14 bases not matched to a gene. The CDR3 covers 15 residues. The DNA of the CDR3 is TGTGCCACCGAAATCCCCAGGGAGGGACACAATGAGCAGTTCTTC. Residues: CATEIPREGHNEQFF.

CDR3 in amino acids: CASSLGPGGGTDTQYF. The DNA for the CDR3 is TGCGCCAGCAGCTTGGGTCCGGGGGGCGGCACAGATACGCAGTATTTT. This chain uses TRBV5-1 with TRBJ2-3; D perhaps matches TRBD2 (7 bases). This CDR3 comprises 16 residues. In germline, CDR1 is SGHRS, CDR2 YFSETQ. Trimming pared 0 bases from V and 1 base from J, leaving 12 bases between. Drawing the rest from reference TRBV5-1 and TRBJ2-3, the complete variable domain is KAGVTQTPRYLIKTRGQQVTLSCSPISGHRSVSWYQQTPGQGLQFLFEYFSETQRNKGNFPGRFSGRQFSNSRSEMNVSTLELGDSALYLCASSLGPGGGTDTQYFGPGTRLTVL.

This clonotype was detected many times. The V call is TRBV11-2, the J call TRBJ2-3, with D perhaps TRBD2 (6 bases). The CDR3 is 14 amino acids. V was shortened by 5 bases and J by 6 bases, with 15 bases between the two germline ends. Germline CDR1 is SGHAT and CDR2 is FQNNGV. The CDR3 is CASSPLGLPDTQYF. DNA of the CDR3: TGTGCCAGCAGCCCGCTGGGACTCCCCGATACGCAGTATTTT. Based on the CDR3 plus reference TRBV11-2 and TRBJ2-3, the full variable domain is EAGVAQSPRYKIIEKRQSVAFWCNPISGHATLYWYQQILGQGPKLLIQFQNNGVVDDSQLPKDRFSAERLKGVDSTLKIQPAKLEDSAVYLCASSPLGLPDTQYFGPGTRLTVL.

At least ten counts were recorded for this clonotype. The chain links TRBV11-2 to TRBJ2-1; D unclear. The V and J ends lost 0 bases and 6 bases respectively, with 9 bases between them. Germline CDR1 SGHAT, CDR2 FQNNGV. The CDR3 sequence is 14 residues long. In DNA, the CDR3 is TGTGCCAGCAGCTTAGAGTCCGGTCCCAATGAGCAGTTCTTC. Amino acid sequence: CASSLESGPNEQFF.

Many counts were recorded for this clonotype. The chain carries TRBV7-3 and TRBJ2-1; D remains ambiguous. The CDR3 covers 11 residues. V lost 3 bases, J lost 13 bases, and 10 bases lay in between. The germline V gene has CDR1 SGHTA and CDR2 FQGTGA. CDR3 in amino acids: CASSFNKLQFF. CDR3 coding DNA: TGTGCCAGCAGCTTTAATAAGCTCCAGTTCTTC.

At least ten counts were recorded for this clonotype. This sequence joins TRBV20-1 and TRBJ2-5; no definite D call. The CDR3 is 12 residues long. Germline CDR1 reads DFQATT; CDR2 reads SNEGSKA (reference sequence). The germline V and J ends were trimmed by 4 bases and 5 bases, with 11 bases remaining between them. In DNA form, the CDR3 reads TGCAGTGCTATATGGGATTTGGAGACCCAGTACTTC. Translating gives CSAIWDLETQYF.

There are many counts of this clonotype. A junction boundary mismatches the germline segment, possibly from a read error. The V call is TRBV5-1, the J call TRBJ2-5, with unresolved D. The CDR3 is 14 amino acids. CDR1 and CDR2 (germline): SGHRS, YFSETQ. The CDR3 sequence: CASSRTGYQETQYF. DNA of the CDR3: TGCGCCAGCAGCCGTACCGGCTACCAGGAGACCCAGTACTTC.

This clonotype has a count of ten or more. The J gene is TRBJ1-1, the V gene TRBV2; 7 bases match TRBD1. With 9 bases clipped from V and 1 base from J, the junction kept 2 bases outside the gene matches. Germline CDR1 and CDR2: SNHLY and FYNNEI. This CDR3 region has 12 residues. CDR3 nucleotides: TGTGCCAGTCACAGGGGGAACACTGAAGCTTTCTTT. As protein: CASHRGNTEAFF.

A word on this clonotype: Possible read error: a much larger clone is one base away. This sequence joins TRBV30 and TRBJ2-2, with D perhaps TRBD1 or TRBD2 (5 bases each). The CDR3 is made up of 13 amino acids. CDR1 and CDR2 from the germline V gene are GTSNPN and SVGIG (reference sequence). CDR3 DNA: TGTGCCTGGAGTGCGTCAAGGGGTAGGGAGCTGGTTTTT. Translating gives CAWSASRGRELVF.

In its sample, this clonotype was seen many times. This chain uses TRBV11-2 with TRBJ1-1; tentative D call: TRBD1 (6 bases). Germline V gene lookup returns CDR1 SGHAT and CDR2 FQNNGV. The CDR3 extends over 17 amino acids. Trimming took off 1 base at V and 1 base at J, with 16 bases between the two ends. CDR3 region: CASSLGTVGLGNTEAFF. The CDR3 region has the DNA TGTGCCAGCAGCTTAGGGACAGTTGGTCTTGGGAACACTGAAGCTTTCTTT.

The chain couples TRBV5-1 to TRBJ2-1; 8 positions match TRBD2. Germline CDR1 is SGHRS and CDR2 is YFSETQ. The CDR3 runs to 13 residues. V was clipped by 7 bases and J by 6 bases; unmatched bases: 6. The CDR3 nucleotides read TGCGCCAGCGGGGATAGCGGGGTCAATGAGCAGTTCTTC. Translation gives CASGDSGVNEQFF.

This clonotype turned up a few times. This chain joins TRBV7-6 and TRBJ2-1; 9 nucleotides align to TRBD2. Per germline, CDR1 SGHVS and CDR2 FNYEAQ. Trimming took 3 bases from V and 8 from J; bases not matched to a gene: 8. The CDR3 spans 15 residues. The CDR3: CASSFAGGPRDEQFF. The CDR3 nucleotides read TGTGCCAGCAGCTTTGCGGGAGGGCCTCGGGATGAGCAGTTCTTC.

This clonotype was observed a handful of times. The chain uses TRBV18 and TRBJ2-3; perhaps TRBD1 as D (5 bases). Germline lookup yields CDR1 KGHSH and CDR2 LQKENI. V was clipped by 1 base and J by 1 base, with 12 bases between them. The CDR3 has 16 amino acids. The CDR3 region is CASSPLIIGGTDTQYF. CDR3 coding DNA: TGTGCCAGCTCACCACTGATTATAGGGGGCACAGATACGCAGTATTTT.

Worth noting for this clonotype: A read error is the likely source, as a far larger clone sits one nucleotide away. V gene TRBV7-9 combines with J gene TRBJ2-7, with TRBD2 matching over 14 bases. CDR3 length: 14 amino acids. Germline V gene sequence: CDR1 SEHNR, CDR2 FQNEAQ (reference sequence). The ends lost 4 bases at V and 5 bases at J; junction bases unmatched: 1. The CDR3, as DNA: TGTGCCAGCAGCTCGGGACTAGCGGGAGACGAGCAGTACTTC. Amino acid sequence: CASSSGLAGDEQYF.

The V gene is TRBV7-9, the J gene TRBJ1-5; D remains unclear. With 2 bases removed from V and 7 bases from J, the gap between germline ends came to 12 bases. The CDR3 has 14 amino acids. Looked up from germline, CDR1 is SEHNR and CDR2 is FQNEAQ (reference sequence). CDR3: CASSLSSHTQPQHF. The DNA of the CDR3 is TGTGCCAGCAGCTTAAGCAGTCATACCCAGCCCCAGCATTTT.